This T cell receptor (beta chain) was sequenced during a study of blood T cell repertoires in COVID-19. About the study: Some COVID-19 samples were acute and others convalescent; all came from the United States, Italy and Spain. The analysed material was cDNA or gDNA that came from T cells, B-cell-depleted T cells, or PBMCs.

Original data processing: Counts of nucleated cells, estimated from reference gene primer amplification, were obtained. Assay: immunoSEQ multiplex PCR; the TCRdb copy retains only in-frame clones and omits some. The DNA was the basis for D and trimming; V, J and clone size are from that table. The sample lists around 220,000 clones, about 88% occurring once. The CDR3 is made up of 14 amino acids. Germline CDR1 and CDR2: SGHRS and YFSETQ. V shed 2 bases and J shed 0 bases, with 5 bases lying between them. The sequenced sample consisted of peripheral blood. This chain connects TRBV5-1 to TRBJ1-4; D not certain. The sequence was collected from a middle-aged woman who had recovered from COVID-19. The CDR3 here is CASSFSATNEKLFF. For the CDR3, the DNA is TGCGCCAGCAGCTTCAGTGCAACTAATGAAAAACTGTTTTTT.